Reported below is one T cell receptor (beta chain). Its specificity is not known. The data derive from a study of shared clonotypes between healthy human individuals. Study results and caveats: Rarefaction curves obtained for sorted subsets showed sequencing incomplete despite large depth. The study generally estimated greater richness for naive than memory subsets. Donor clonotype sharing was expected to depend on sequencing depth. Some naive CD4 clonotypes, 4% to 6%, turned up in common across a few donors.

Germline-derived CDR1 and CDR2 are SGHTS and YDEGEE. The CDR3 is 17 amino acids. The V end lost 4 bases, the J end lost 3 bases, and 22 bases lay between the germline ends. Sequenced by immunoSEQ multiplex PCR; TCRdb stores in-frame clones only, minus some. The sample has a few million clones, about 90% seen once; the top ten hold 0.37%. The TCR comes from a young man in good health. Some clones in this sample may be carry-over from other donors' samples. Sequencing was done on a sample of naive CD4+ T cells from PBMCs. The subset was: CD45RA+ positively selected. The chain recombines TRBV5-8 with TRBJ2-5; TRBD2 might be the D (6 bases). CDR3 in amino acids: CASSVVGLASNKETQYF. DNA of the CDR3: TGTGCCAGCAGCGTTGTTGGGCTAGCGAGCAACAAAGAGACCCAGTACTTC.